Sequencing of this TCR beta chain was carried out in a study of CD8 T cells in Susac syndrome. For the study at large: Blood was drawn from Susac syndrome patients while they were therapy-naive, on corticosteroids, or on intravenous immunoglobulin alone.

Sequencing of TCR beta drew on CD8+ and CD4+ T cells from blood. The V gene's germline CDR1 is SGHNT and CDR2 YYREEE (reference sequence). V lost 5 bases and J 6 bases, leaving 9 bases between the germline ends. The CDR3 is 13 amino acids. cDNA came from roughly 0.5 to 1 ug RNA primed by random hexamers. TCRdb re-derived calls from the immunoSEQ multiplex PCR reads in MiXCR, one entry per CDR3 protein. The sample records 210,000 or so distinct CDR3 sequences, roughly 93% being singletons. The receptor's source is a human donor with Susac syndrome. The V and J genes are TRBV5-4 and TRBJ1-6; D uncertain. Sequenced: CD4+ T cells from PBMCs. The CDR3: CASRSAGNSPLHF. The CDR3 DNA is TGTGCCAGCAGGTCCGCCGGTAATTCACCCCTCCACTTT.